This record concerns one T cell receptor beta chain sequence. The antigen remains unidentified. The germline gives CDR1 SGHTS, CDR2 YDEGEE. The CDR3 length is 14 residues. The V end lost 4 bases, the J end lost 4 bases, and 12 bases lay between the germline ends. The entry originates in a study of shared clonotypes between healthy human individuals. Whole-study findings and limits: Estimated richness values were generally larger in naive subsets than in memory subsets. Non-shared clonotypes had lower generation probabilities than clonotypes shared by all four sorted-subset donors. Despite large depth, sorted-subset datasets appeared incompletely sequenced.

Several immunoSEQ 96-well plates shared each subset's DNA, each plate a replicate. The repertoire was sequenced with immunoSEQ multiplex PCR; TCRdb's copy has only in-frame clones and lacks some. The data contain more than 2,000,000 clones, approximately 93% of them singletons. Sequences were obtained from naive CD4+ T cells from PBMCs. Stated subset: CD45RA+ positively selected. The chain has TRBV5-8 and TRBJ2-1; a weak D match, TRBD2 (6 bases). The receptor was isolated from a young man in good health. Some clones in this sample may be carry-over from other donors' samples. This CDR3 reads CASSRGLGYNEQFF. In DNA, the CDR3 is TGTGCCAGCAGCCGGGGACTGGGTTACAATGAGCAGTTCTTC.